The source of this TCR beta chain is a study of patients and donors after allogeneic stem cell transplantation (dated by TCRdb to the early 2020s). For this clonotype: The antigen it binds to is not known. Base quality data are lacking; no much larger clone is found one base away.

The method was RT-PCR. The sequencer listed for this sample is NextSeq 550. TCRdb redid the processing of the public reads, applying fastp at Q25 and MiXCR, and retained in-frame beta chains. Identical CDR3 protein sequences are pooled into one entry, listed with their most common genes and DNA. A total of about 24,000 distinct CDR3 sequences appear in this sample, roughly 43% of them only once. Around 78% of the sample comes from the top ten. Reading the germline V gene gives CDR1 MGHDK and CDR2 SYGVNS. V loses 3 bases, J loses 2 bases, and the germline ends lie 10 bases apart. The cysteine opens and the phenylalanine closes a CDR3 of 15 amino acids. The sequence is cut down to CDR3 DNA, 45 bases in frame from base 1.

The sample was blood, either unsorted or a sorted T cell fraction (not recorded which). This chain is built from TRBV25-1 and TRBJ1-4, and perhaps TRBD1 as D gene, on 5 matching bases. The clonotype was recovered from a human donor who was either an allogeneic HSCT recipient or a stem cell or donor lymphocyte infusion donor (not recorded which). It is not recorded whose cells these are; they may come from a transplant donor. The nucleotide sequence is given as TGTGCCAGCAGTGATCGGGGGAGCACTAATGAAAAACTGTTTTTT. This sequence encodes CASSDRGSTNEKLFF.